This entry concerns a single T cell receptor (beta chain). The sample belongs to a study of T cell changes during pregnancy in multiple sclerosis. The germline gives CDR1 LGHNA, CDR2 YNFKEQ. V was clipped by 0 bases and J by 0 bases, with 9 bases between them. CDR3 length: 16 residues. This table comes from immunoSEQ multiplex PCR, and its TCRdb copy is limited to in-frame clones, with some not included. The sample holds approximately 90,000 clones, 91% seen once. This specimen consisted of peripheral blood, obtained after pregnancy. The receptor comes from a female donor in good health, enrolled as a control in a pregnancy study. The chain couples TRBV4-2 to TRBJ1-5; D not certain. The DNA of the CDR3 is TGTGCCAGCAGCCAAGAAGAGGGCTATAGCAATCAGCCCCAGCATTTT. Residues: CASSQEEGYSNQPQHF.